The 11 T cell receptor beta chains below were found in one sample sequenced in a study of radiotherapy plus CTLA-4 blockade in lung cancer. The repertoire was sequenced with immunoSEQ multiplex PCR; TCRdb's copy has only in-frame clones and lacks some. Among about 95,000 clones, about 81% were seen once, and the ten largest hold approximately 3.7%. This specimen was peripheral blood, taken from a patient treated with radiotherapy plus ipilimumab. The receptors were sampled from a human donor with non-small cell lung cancer who had a partial response to radiotherapy plus ipilimumab.

The rearrangement links TRBV11-3 to TRBJ2-2, with unresolved D. The length of the CDR3 is 13 residues. The germline gives CDR1 SGHNT, CDR2 YENEEA. V was clipped by 0 bases and J by 6 bases, with 5 bases between them. CDR3 sequence (DNA): TGTGCCAGCAGCTTAGATACATCCGGGGAGCTGTTTTTT. As protein: CASSLDTSGELFF.

The chain links TRBV2 to TRBJ2-7; a possible D gene is TRBD1 (6 bases). This CDR3 is built from 15 residues. Germline CDR1 SNHLY, CDR2 FYNNEI. The ends were cut back, 0 bases at V and 6 bases at J, with 15 bases in the middle. This CDR3 reads CASSEATGSLSEQYF. CDR3 coding DNA: TGTGCCAGCAGTGAAGCCACAGGGTCCTTATCCGAGCAGTACTTC.

Turning to this clone: This same CDR3 is encoded by further DNA sequences in the sample. V is TRBV7-3 and J is TRBJ1-1, with D possibly being TRBD1 (5 bases). Trimming took off 2 bases at V and 8 bases at J, with 12 bases between the two ends. The CDR3 length is 13 residues. Germline lookup yields CDR1 SGHTA and CDR2 FQGTGA. The CDR3 spells CASSLYTGTEAFF. Written as DNA, the CDR3 is TGTGCCAGCAGCTTATATACAGGAACCGAAGCTTTCTTT.

With respect to this clone: No DNA is shown, since the ends of the CDR3 on it are uncertain; the CDR3 is the one TCRdb lists. The rearrangement links TRBV28 to TRBJ2-7; the table names TRBD1, a call not compared with the DNA. 14 amino acids form the CDR3, both terminal residues included. The germline CDR1 and CDR2 sequences are MDHEN and SYDVKM. The CDR3 region is CASILEQGRAEQYF.

The chain combines TRBV2 with TRBJ2-7, with 8 nucleotides matching TRBD1. The germline V gene has CDR1 SNHLY and CDR2 FYNNEI. The CDR3 has 14 amino acids. With 6 bases clipped from V and 2 bases from J, the junction kept 6 bases outside the gene matches. CDR3 in amino acids: CASRRTGNPYEQYF. DNA of the CDR3: TGTGCCAGCAGGCGGACAGGGAATCCCTACGAGCAGTACTTC. Combining the CDR3 with reference TRBV2 and TRBJ2-7 gives the whole variable domain EPEVTQTPSHQVTQMGQEVILRCVPISNHLYFYWYRQILGQKVEFLVSFYNNEISEKSEIFDDQFSVERPDGSNFTLKIRSTKLEDSAMYFCASRRTGNPYEQYFGPGTRLTVT.

The chain uses TRBV6-5 and TRBJ2-5; 8 bases line up with TRBD1. This CDR3 region has 14 residues. CDR1 and CDR2 from the germline V gene are MNHEY and SVGAGI. V lost 4 bases to trimming and J lost 5 bases; unmatched junction nucleotides: 6. The CDR3 DNA follows: TGTGCCAGCAGTTTCCTCAGGGGGCGGGAGACCCAGTACTTC. It is translated as CASSFLRGRETQYF.

The genes are TRBV6-1 and TRBJ2-1; D not resolved. CDR1 is MNHNS, CDR2 SASEGT, per germline. The V end was cut by 6 bases, the J end by 3 bases, with 12 bases between. There are 14 residues in the CDR3. CDR3 region: CASSLSRFYNEQFF. CDR3 DNA: TGTGCCAGCAGCCTTAGTCGCTTCTACAATGAGCAGTTCTTC.

This clone was recorded a few times. The V gene is TRBV7-3, the J gene TRBJ2-3; D call uncertain. Trimming shortened V by 4 bases and J by 2 bases, and 10 bases separated the two germline ends. The CDR3 is 14 amino acids. The V gene's germline CDR1 is SGHTA and CDR2 FQGTGA. The CDR3 DNA is TGTGCCAGCAGCTCGGGTCCCTACACAGATACGCAGTATTTT. As protein: CASSSGPYTDTQYF.

This clone appeared a single time. Here the CDR3 DNA reads TGTGCCAGCAGCAAAGGGTCCTCGAGCGGGAGCTCCTACGAGCAGTACTTC. Translated, it gives CASSKGSSSGSSYEQYF. J is TRBJ2-7 and V is TRBV21-1; TRBD2, as called in the table, went unchecked against the DNA. TRBV21-1 is marked as a pseudogene. This CDR3 has 17 residues.

This chain uses TRBV7-9 with TRBJ2-3; TRBD2 is a possible D gene (6 bases). The CDR3 is made up of 16 amino acids. The germline V gene has CDR1 SEHNR and CDR2 FQNEAQ (reference sequence). V lost 1 base and J lost 0, with 11 bases in between. The CDR3: CASSLGEAQSTDTQYF. CDR3 bases: TGTGCCAGCAGCTTAGGGGAGGCCCAAAGCACAGATACGCAGTATTTT.

V gene TRBV11-2 combines with J gene TRBJ2-7; D is unresolved. The V end was cut by 5 bases, the J end by 9 bases, with 14 bases between. Per germline, CDR1 SGHAT and CDR2 FQNNGV. This CDR3 comprises 12 residues. Written as DNA, the CDR3 is TGTGCCAGCAGCCCAGAGGAACGGGTGCAGTACTTC. It is translated as CASSPEERVQYF.